This TCR beta chain was retrieved from a study of blood T cell repertoires in COVID-19. Study in general: Samples representing acute and convalescent COVID-19 were sourced from the United States, Italy and Spain. T cells, B-cell-depleted T cells, or PBMCs provided the cDNA or gDNA that served as material.

Authors' analysis steps: Counts of nucleated cells, estimated from reference gene primer amplification, were obtained. Generated by immunoSEQ multiplex PCR, the TCRdb table keeps only in-frame clones and is missing some. V and J calls and clone size are copied from that table; D and trimming were computed from the DNA. Counted here are tens of thousands of clones, about 79% occurring once; the ten biggest clones make up roughly 27%. With V trimmed by 3 bases and J by 0 bases, 5 bases remained unmatched. The germline gives CDR1 DFQATT, CDR2 SNEGSKA (reference sequence). The CDR3 has 14 amino acids. The receptor was isolated from a man in his 70s with acute or convalescent COVID-19. Material for sequencing was peripheral blood. V usage is TRBV20-1 and J usage is TRBJ2-7; 7 bases agree with TRBD1. CDR3 DNA sequence: TGCAGTGCTAGTGAAGGGGGCGGCTCCTACGAGCAGTACTTC. The encoded protein is CSASEGGGSYEQYF.